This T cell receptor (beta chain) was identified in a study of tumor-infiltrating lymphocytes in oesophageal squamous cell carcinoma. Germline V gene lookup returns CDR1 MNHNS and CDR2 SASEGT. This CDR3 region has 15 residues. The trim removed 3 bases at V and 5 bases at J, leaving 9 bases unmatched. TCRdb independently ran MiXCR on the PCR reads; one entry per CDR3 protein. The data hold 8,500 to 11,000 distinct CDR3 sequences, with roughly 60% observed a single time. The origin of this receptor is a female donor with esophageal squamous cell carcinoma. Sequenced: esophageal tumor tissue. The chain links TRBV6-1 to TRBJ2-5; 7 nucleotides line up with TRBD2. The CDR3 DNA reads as TGTGCCAGCAGTGACCCCTGGGGGGGGAAGGAGACCCAGTACTTC. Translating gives CASSDPWGGKETQYF.